The rows below give T cell receptor beta chains drawn from one sample of a study of blood T cell repertoires in COVID-19. The data were produced by immunoSEQ multiplex PCR, yet TCRdb's version contains in-frame clones alone and is incomplete. In the table there are fewer than 250,000 clones, about nine tenths of which are singletons. The material sequenced was peripheral blood. The receptors shown here come from a man in his thirties or forties with COVID-19, enrolled during active disease. The CDR3 runs from the conserved cysteine through the conserved F or W. The listing skips clone size in some rows; elsewhere it reads once, few, many or a size class.

abundance: -; v_gene: TRBV25-1; j_gene: TRBJ1-1; CDR3aa: CASSEPGHFNTEAFF
abundance: -; v_gene: TRBV19; j_gene: TRBJ2-7; CDR3aa: CASRPTRESVSEQYF
abundance: few; v_gene: TRBV5-4; j_gene: TRBJ2-5; CDR3aa: CASSWGVVGLTQETQYF
abundance: -; v_gene: TRBV5-1; j_gene: TRBJ1-1; CDR3aa: CASSLSGMNTEAFF
abundance: -; v_gene: TRBV10-1; j_gene: TRBJ1-1; CDR3aa: CASSDTGTANTEAFF
abundance: -; v_gene: TRBV6-2/TRBV6-3; j_gene: TRBJ1-1; CDR3aa: CASSYYGAAEAFF
abundance: -; v_gene: TRBV7-9; j_gene: TRBJ1-4; CDR3aa: CASRGSAGGGEKLFF
abundance: -; v_gene: TRBV18; j_gene: TRBJ2-1; CDR3aa: CASSPAGAPGEQFF
abundance: -; v_gene: TRBV10-3; j_gene: TRBJ2-2; CDR3aa: CAIRDRTGESGELFF
abundance: -; v_gene: TRBV10-1; j_gene: TRBJ1-5; CDR3aa: CASSDRTGGNQPQHF
abundance: -; v_gene: TRBV10-3; j_gene: TRBJ1-4; CDR3aa: CAIRQGEANEKLFF
abundance: -; v_gene: TRBV9; j_gene: TRBJ2-5; CDR3aa: CASSVLGERETQYF
abundance: once; v_gene: TRBV10-3; j_gene: TRBJ1-5; CDR3aa: CAISATGVGNQPQHF
abundance: -; v_gene: TRBV10-3; j_gene: TRBJ1-4; CDR3aa: CATGTGDEKLFF
abundance: -; v_gene: TRBV15; j_gene: TRBJ2-1; CDR3aa: CATREIRGSGYNEQFF
abundance: -; v_gene: TRBV15; j_gene: TRBJ1-5; CDR3aa: CATSGYRGNQPQHF
abundance: -; v_gene: TRBV2; j_gene: TRBJ2-7; CDR3aa: CASGQAYEQYF
abundance: -; v_gene: TRBV10-3; j_gene: TRBJ2-7; CDR3aa: CAISDWGGAFSYEQYF